The present T cell receptor beta chain was sequenced within a study of cytomegalovirus exposure and HLA in healthy donors. Regarding this clone: The antigen is unknown.

Study-wide findings and caveats: Presence/absence analyses took donor sequencing depth as roughly uniform. Overall, about 160 TCR beta chains were annotated as cytomegalovirus-associated. Per published reports, the classifier diagnosed cytomegalovirus status with high specificity and sensitivity.

The PCR had 60 Vbeta and 13 Jbeta primers. Profiling relied on immunoSEQ multiplex PCR, and the TCRdb table lists in-frame clones only, not all of them. The table includes 130,000 or so clones, 77% detected once. Trimming took 1 base from V and 4 from J, leaving 20 bases between them. CDR3 length equals 18 residues. Germline V lookup: CDR1 SGHKS, CDR2 YYEKEE (reference sequence). The donors comprised healthy bone marrow donors. What was sequenced was PBMCs. The chain links TRBV5-5 to TRBJ1-4; no firm D call. This receptor was taken from a young man in good health and CMV-seropositive. The CDR3 protein is CASSLSQRVPTNNEKLFF. CDR3 nucleotide sequence: TGTGCCAGCAGCTTGAGCCAGCGGGTCCCTACCAATAATGAAAAACTGTTTTTT.